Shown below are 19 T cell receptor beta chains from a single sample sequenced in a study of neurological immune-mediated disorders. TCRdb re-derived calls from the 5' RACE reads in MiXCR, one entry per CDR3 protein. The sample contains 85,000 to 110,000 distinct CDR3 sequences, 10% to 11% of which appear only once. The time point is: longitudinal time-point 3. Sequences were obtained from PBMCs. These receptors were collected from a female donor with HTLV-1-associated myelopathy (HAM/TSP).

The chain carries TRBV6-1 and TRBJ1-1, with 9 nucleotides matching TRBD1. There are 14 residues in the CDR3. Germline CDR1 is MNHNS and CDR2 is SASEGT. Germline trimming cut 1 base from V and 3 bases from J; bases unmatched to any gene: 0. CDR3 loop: CASSEGQGDTEAFF. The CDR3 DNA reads TGTGCCAGCAGTGAAGGACAGGGGGACACTGAAGCTTTCTTT.

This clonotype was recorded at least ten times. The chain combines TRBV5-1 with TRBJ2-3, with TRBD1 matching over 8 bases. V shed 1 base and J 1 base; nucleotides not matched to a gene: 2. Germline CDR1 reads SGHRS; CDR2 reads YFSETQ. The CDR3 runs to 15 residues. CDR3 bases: TGCGCCAGCAGCTTGACGACAGGGGGCACAGATACGCAGTATTTT. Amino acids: CASSLTTGGTDTQYF.

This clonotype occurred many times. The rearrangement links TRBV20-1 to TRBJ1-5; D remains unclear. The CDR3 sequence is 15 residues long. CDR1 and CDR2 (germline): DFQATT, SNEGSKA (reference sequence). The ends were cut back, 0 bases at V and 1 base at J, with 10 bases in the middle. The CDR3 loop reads CSAREGSGSNQPQHF. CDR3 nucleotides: TGCAGTGCTAGAGAAGGCAGCGGGAGCAATCAGCCCCAGCATTTT.

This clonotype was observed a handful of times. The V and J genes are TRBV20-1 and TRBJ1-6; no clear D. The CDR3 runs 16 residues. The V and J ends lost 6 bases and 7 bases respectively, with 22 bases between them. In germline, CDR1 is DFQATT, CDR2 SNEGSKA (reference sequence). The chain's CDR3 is CSAALTTGRKNSPLHF. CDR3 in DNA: TGCAGTGCCGCATTAACTACCGGACGGAAAAATTCACCCCTCCACTTT.

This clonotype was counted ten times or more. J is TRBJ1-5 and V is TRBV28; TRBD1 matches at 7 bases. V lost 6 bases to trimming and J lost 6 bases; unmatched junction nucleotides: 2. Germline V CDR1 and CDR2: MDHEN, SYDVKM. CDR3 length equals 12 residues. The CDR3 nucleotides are TGTGCCAGCAGCACAGGGGCTCAGCCCCAGCATTTT. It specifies CASSTGAQPQHF.

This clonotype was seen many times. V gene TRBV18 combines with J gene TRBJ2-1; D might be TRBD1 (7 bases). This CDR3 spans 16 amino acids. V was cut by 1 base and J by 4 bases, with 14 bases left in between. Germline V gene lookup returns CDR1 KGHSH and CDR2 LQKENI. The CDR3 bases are TGTGCCAGCTCACCACGGCAGGGGGAGGATTACAATGAGCAGTTCTTC. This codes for CASSPRQGEDYNEQFF.

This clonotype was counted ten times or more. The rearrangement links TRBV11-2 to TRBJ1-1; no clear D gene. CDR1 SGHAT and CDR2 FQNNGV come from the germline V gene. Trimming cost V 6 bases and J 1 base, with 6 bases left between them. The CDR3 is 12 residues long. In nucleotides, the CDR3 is TGTGCCAGCAGTCCTTGGAACACTGAAGCTTTCTTT. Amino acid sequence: CASSPWNTEAFF.

As DNA, the CDR3 is TGCGCCAGCAGCTTCCGTGCGGGCCTCTCCTACGAGCAGTACTTC. Amino acids: CASSFRAGLSYEQYF. The rearrangement joins TRBV5-1 to TRBJ2-7; maybe TRBD2 (5 bases). This CDR3 comprises 15 residues. CDR1 is SGHRS and CDR2 is YFSETQ in the germline V gene. The germline V and J ends were trimmed by 2 bases and 0 bases, with 12 bases remaining between them. Combining the CDR3 with reference TRBV5-1 and TRBJ2-7 gives the whole variable domain KAGVTQTPRYLIKTRGQQVTLSCSPISGHRSVSWYQQTPGQGLQFLFEYFSETQRNKGNFPGRFSGRQFSNSRSEMNVSTLELGDSALYLCASSFRAGLSYEQYFGPGTRLTVT.

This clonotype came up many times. Written as DNA, the CDR3 is TGTGCCTGGAGTGTCACACACTACGAGCAGTACTTC. Translated: CAWSVTHYEQYF. This sequence joins TRBV30 and TRBJ2-7; D remains unclear. V dropped 0 bases and J dropped 3 bases, with 6 bases sitting between them. Germline CDR1 is GTSNPN and CDR2 is SVGIG (reference sequence). The CDR3 sequence is 12 residues long.

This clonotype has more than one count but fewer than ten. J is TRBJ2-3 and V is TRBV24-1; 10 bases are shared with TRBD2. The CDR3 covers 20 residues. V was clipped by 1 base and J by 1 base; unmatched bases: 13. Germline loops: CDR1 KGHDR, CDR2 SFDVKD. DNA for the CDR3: TGTGCCACCAGTGATTTCGGACTAGCGGAAGTGGATGTTGGCACAGATACGCAGTATTTT. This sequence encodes CATSDFGLAEVDVGTDTQYF.

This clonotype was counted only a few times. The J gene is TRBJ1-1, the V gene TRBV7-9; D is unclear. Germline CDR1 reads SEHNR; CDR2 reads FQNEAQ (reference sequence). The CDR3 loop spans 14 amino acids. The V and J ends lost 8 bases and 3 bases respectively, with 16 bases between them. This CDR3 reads CASYDTDRHTEAFF. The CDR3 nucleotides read TGTGCCAGCTATGACACGGACCGCCACACTGAAGCTTTCTTT. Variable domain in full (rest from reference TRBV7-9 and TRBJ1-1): DTGVSQNPRHKITKRGQNVTFRCDPISEHNRLYWYRQTLGQGPEFLTYFQNEAQLEKSRLLSDRFSAERPKGSFSTLEIQRTEQGDSAMYLCASYDTDRHTEAFFGQGTRLTVV.

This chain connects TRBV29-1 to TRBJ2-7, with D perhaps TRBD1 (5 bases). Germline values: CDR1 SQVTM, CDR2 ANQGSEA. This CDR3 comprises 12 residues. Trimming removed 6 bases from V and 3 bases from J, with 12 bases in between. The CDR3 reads CSVQAGLYEQYF. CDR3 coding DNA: TGCAGCGTCCAGGCAGGGCTCTACGAGCAGTACTTC.

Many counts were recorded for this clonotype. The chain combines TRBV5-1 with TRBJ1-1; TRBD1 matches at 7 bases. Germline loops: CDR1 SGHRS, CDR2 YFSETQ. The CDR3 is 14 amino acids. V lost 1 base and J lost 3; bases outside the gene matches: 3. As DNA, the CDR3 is TGCGCCAGCAGCTTGACAGGGGTTGACACTGAAGCTTTCTTT. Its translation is CASSLTGVDTEAFF.

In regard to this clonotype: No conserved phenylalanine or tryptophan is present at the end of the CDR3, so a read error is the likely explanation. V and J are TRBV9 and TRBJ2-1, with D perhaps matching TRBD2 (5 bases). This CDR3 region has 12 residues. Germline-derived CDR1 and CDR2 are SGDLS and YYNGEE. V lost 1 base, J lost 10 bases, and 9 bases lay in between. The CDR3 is CASSVSREEQFL. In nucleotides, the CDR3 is TGTGCCAGCAGCGTAAGTCGGGAAGAGCAGTTCCTT.

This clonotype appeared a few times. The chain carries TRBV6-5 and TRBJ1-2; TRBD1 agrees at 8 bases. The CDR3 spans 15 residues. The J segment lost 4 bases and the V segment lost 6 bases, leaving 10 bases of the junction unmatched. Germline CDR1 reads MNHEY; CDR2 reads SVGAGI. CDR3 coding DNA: TGTGCCAGCAGGAACCTGGGACAGGCGATCTATGGCTACACCTTC. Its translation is CASRNLGQAIYGYTF.

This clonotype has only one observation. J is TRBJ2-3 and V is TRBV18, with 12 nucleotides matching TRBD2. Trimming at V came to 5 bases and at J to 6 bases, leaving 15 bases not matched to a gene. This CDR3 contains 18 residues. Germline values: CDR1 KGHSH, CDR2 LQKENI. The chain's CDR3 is CASSSTPKLAGGGDTQYF. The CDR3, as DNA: TGTGCCAGCTCATCGACACCCAAACTAGCGGGGGGCGGCGATACGCAGTATTTT.

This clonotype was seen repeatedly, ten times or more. The CDR3 region is CASSPTGVDEQFF. DNA for the CDR3: TGCGCCAGCAGCCCGACAGGGGTAGATGAGCAGTTCTTC. J is TRBJ2-1 and V is TRBV5-1; 8 nucleotides match TRBD1. Germline V gene data show CDR1 as SGHRS and CDR2 as YFSETQ. The J segment lost 8 bases and the V segment lost 4 bases, leaving 5 bases of the junction unmatched. CDR3 length: 13 residues.

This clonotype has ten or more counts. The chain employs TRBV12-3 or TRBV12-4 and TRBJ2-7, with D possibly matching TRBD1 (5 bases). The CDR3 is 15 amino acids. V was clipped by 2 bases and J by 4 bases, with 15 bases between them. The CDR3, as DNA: TGTGCCAGCAGTTTAAATGGCAGGGTGGGATACGAGCAGTACTTC. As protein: CASSLNGRVGYEQYF.

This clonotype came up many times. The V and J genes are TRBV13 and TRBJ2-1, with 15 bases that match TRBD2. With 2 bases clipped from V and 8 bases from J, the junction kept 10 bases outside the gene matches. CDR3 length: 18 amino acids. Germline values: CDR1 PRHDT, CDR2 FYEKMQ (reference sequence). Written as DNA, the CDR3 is TGTGCCAGCAGCTTATATGGACTAGCGGGGGGGCAACTCGATGAGCAGTTCTTC. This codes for CASSLYGLAGGQLDEQFF.